This TCR beta chain emerged from a study of glioma-infiltrating T cells. Study in general: Blood libraries targeted roughly 4- to 11-fold coverage of 1 million or so T cells. General study findings and limits: Signature shared blood CDR3 motifs were enriched in low-divergence and depleted in high-divergence patients. CDR3 overlap between tissue and blood was very small. Tissue-blood divergence was below expectation in non-neoplastic patients, above in gliomas.

This clonotype was picked up a small number of times. What it binds is not known. The iRepertoire nested amplicon-rescue multiplex PCR amplified TCR alpha and beta CDR3s from RNA. Using its own MiXCR run on the multiplex PCR reads, TCRdb lists one record per CDR3 protein. Of more than 350,000 distinct CDR3 sequences listed, around 38% are singletons. The CDR3 has 14 residues. V lost 5 bases to trimming and J lost 8 bases, with 15 bases between them. Germline V gene data show CDR1 as SGHTA and CDR2 as FQGNSA. The material sequenced was glioma tissue, nonneoplastic brain tissue, or PBMCs (not recorded which). This TCR was recovered from a human donor with low-grade glioma or glioblastoma, undergoing nonglioma brain surgery, or in good health (not recorded which). The V and J genes are TRBV7-2 and TRBJ1-4, with D possibly being TRBD1 (5 bases). The CDR3 DNA is TGTGCCAGCAGCCCGCGACAGAGGGGAGAAAAACTGTTTTTT. Translation gives CASSPRQRGEKLFF.